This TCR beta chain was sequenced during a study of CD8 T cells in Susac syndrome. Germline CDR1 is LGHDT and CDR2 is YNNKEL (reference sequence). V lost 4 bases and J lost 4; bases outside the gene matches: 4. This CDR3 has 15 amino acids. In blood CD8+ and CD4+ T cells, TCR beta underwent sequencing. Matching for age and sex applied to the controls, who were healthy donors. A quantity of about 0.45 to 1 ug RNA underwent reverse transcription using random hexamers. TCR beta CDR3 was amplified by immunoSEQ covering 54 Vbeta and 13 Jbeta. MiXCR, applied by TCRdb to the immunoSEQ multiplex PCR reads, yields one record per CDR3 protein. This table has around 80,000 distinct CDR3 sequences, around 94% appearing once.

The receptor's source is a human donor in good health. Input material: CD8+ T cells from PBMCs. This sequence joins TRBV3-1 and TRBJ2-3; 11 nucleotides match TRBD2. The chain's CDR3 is CASSLAGGFADTQYF. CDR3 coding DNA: TGTGCCAGCAGCCTAGCGGGAGGGTTCGCAGATACGCAGTATTTT.